This passage covers 18 T cell receptor beta chains from one sample sequenced in a study of blood T cell repertoires in COVID-19. Assay used: immunoSEQ multiplex PCR; TCRdb lists only in-frame clones, some missing. The table shows roughly 180,000 clones, with approximately 85% occurring only once. Sequencing used peripheral blood. Receptors originate from a woman between 55 and 75 years old with COVID-19, enrolled during active disease.

The chain links TRBV7-6 to TRBJ2-1; 7 bases agree with TRBD1. From germline, CDR1 is SGHVS and CDR2 FNYEAQ. V lost 5 bases and J lost 4; bases outside the gene matches: 5. This CDR3 contains 14 residues. DNA for the CDR3: TGTGCCAGCAGCCTGGGGACAGCATACAATGAGCAGTTCTTC. It is translated as CASSLGTAYNEQFF.

J is TRBJ2-7 and V is TRBV6-5; D uncertain. Germline CDR1 and CDR2: MNHEY and SVGAGI. V gave up 6 bases and J gave up 6 bases, with 9 bases separating them. The CDR3 is made up of 11 amino acids. Here the CDR3 reads CASSDSFEQYF. In nucleotides, the CDR3 is TGTGCCAGCAGCGACTCTTTCGAGCAGTACTTC.

The V and J genes are TRBV7-6 and TRBJ1-4; D might be TRBD1 (6 bases). Trimming stripped 5 bases from V and 0 bases from J, with 7 bases between. CDR1 is SGHVS, CDR2 FNYEAQ, per germline. The CDR3 totals 14 residues. The CDR3 spells CASSRDTTNEKLFF. Here the CDR3 DNA reads TGTGCCAGCAGCCGGGACACAACTAATGAAAAACTGTTTTTT.

The chain carries TRBV18 and TRBJ2-3; D gene uncertain. V lost 6 bases and J lost 4, with 5 bases in between. This CDR3 is 11 amino acids long. Germline V gene sequence: CDR1 KGHSH, CDR2 LQKENI. This CDR3 reads CASSRADTQYF. In nucleotides, the CDR3 is TGTGCCAGCTCTCGCGCAGATACGCAGTATTTT.

V is TRBV5-1 and J is TRBJ1-3, with 8 bases matching TRBD1. This CDR3 spans 15 amino acids. With V trimmed by 4 bases and J by 4 bases, 7 bases remained unmatched. CDR1 and CDR2 (germline): SGHRS, YFSETQ. The CDR3 loop reads CASSAGQGGGNTIYF. The CDR3 coding sequence is TGCGCCAGCAGCGCTGGACAGGGCGGCGGAAACACCATATATTTT.

This chain connects TRBV10-2 to TRBJ2-2, with a possible D match to TRBD1 (6 bases). V was pared by 8 bases and J by 0 bases, with 13 bases between. The CDR3 is made up of 15 amino acids. Germline CDR1 reads WSHSY; CDR2 reads SAAADI. Written as DNA, the CDR3 is TGCGCCAGCCGCAAACAGGGACCGAACACCGGGGAGCTGTTTTTT. Translation gives CASRKQGPNTGELFF.

The count of this clone is one. The chain uses TRBV30 and TRBJ2-3; TRBD2 agrees at 10 bases. The germline V gene encodes CDR1 GTSNPN and CDR2 SVGIG (reference sequence). J gave up 9 bases and V 3 bases, and 9 bases lay outside the gene matches. The CDR3 is 14 residues long. In DNA form, the CDR3 reads TGTGCCTGGAGACATAGCGGGAGGATGCGGACGCAGTATTTT. It yields the protein CAWRHSGRMRTQYF.

The rearrangement joins TRBV19 to TRBJ2-1; a possible D gene is TRBD2 (5 bases). Germline CDR1 is LNHDA and CDR2 is SQIVND (reference sequence). The CDR3 loop spans 15 amino acids. V lost 9 bases and J lost 7, with 22 bases in between. CDR3 bases: TGTGCCAGCCCCTTTATAACGGGAAGTTGGAATGAGCAGTTCTTC. Its protein product is CASPFITGSWNEQFF.

The chain uses TRBV27 and TRBJ1-1, with a weak D call TRBD1 (6 bases). The germline V gene encodes CDR1 MNHEY and CDR2 SMNVEV (reference sequence). V was trimmed by 2 bases and J by 0 bases, leaving 10 bases between them. This CDR3 has 15 residues. CDR3 DNA sequence: TGTGCCAGCAGTTTAAGGGGGGGCGTGAACACTGAAGCTTTCTTT. It is translated as CASSLRGGVNTEAFF.

The genes are TRBV5-1 and TRBJ2-1, with 10 bases identical to TRBD2. Germline CDR1 SGHRS, CDR2 YFSETQ. J gave up 8 bases and V 4 bases, and 6 bases lay outside the gene matches. This CDR3 is 14 amino acids long. Written as DNA, the CDR3 is TGCGCCAGCAGCACGCGGACTAGCGGCGATGAGCAGTTCTTC. Protein sequence: CASSTRTSGDEQFF.

This clone came up a few times. V is TRBV30 and J is TRBJ1-2; 8 bases agree with TRBD1. This CDR3 spans 15 amino acids. From germline, CDR1 is GTSNPN and CDR2 SVGIG (reference sequence). After removal of 2 bases from V and 1 base from J, the junction contained 6 bases not matched to a gene. In DNA, the CDR3 is TGTGCCTGGAGTCGGGACAGGTCTTTTAACTATGGCTACACCTTC. Its translation is CAWSRDRSFNYGYTF.

This chain links TRBV5-6 with TRBJ1-1; no clear D gene. Germline CDR1 SGHDT, CDR2 YYEEEE. Trimming cost V 0 bases and J 3 bases, with 12 bases left between them. CDR3 length: 15 amino acids. Here the CDR3 reads CASSLVVGKDTEAFF. CDR3 bases: TGTGCCAGCAGCTTGGTTGTCGGGAAGGACACTGAAGCTTTCTTT.

The chain is built from TRBV27 and TRBJ2-1; D might be TRBD2 (6 bases). V was trimmed by 6 bases and J by 2 bases, leaving 14 bases between them. The CDR3 covers 15 residues. Germline V gene sequence: CDR1 MNHEY, CDR2 SMNVEV (reference sequence). The CDR3 reads CASSRDSDAYNEQFF. In nucleotides, the CDR3 is TGTGCCAGCAGCCGGGACTCCGATGCCTACAATGAGCAGTTCTTC.

The chain couples TRBV20-1 to TRBJ1-1; D not certain. V lost 3 bases and J 6 bases, leaving 5 bases between the germline ends. Germline V gives CDR1 DFQATT, CDR2 SNEGSKA (reference sequence). The CDR3 is 10 amino acids. Here the CDR3 reads CSASSAEAFF. The DNA of the CDR3 is TGCAGTGCTAGTTCCGCTGAAGCTTTCTTT.

The CDR3 DNA sequence: TGTGCCAGCAGCTTGTCCAGCTATAATTCACCCCTCCACTTT. This encodes CASSLSSYNSPLHF. The gene calls are TRBV5-5 and TRBJ1-6; D is unclear. The V and J ends lost 1 base and 3 bases respectively, with 5 bases between them. Germline lookup yields CDR1 SGHKS and CDR2 YYEKEE (reference sequence). The CDR3 runs to 14 residues. The full variable domain, in which reference TRBV5-5 and TRBJ1-6 provide the parts outside the CDR3, is DAGVTQSPTHLIKTRGQQVTLRCSPISGHKSVSWYQQVLGQGPQFIFQYYEKEERGRGNFPDRFSARQFPNYSSELNVNALLLGDSALYLCASSLSSYNSPLHFGNGTRLTVT.

J is TRBJ1-5 and V is TRBV7-3; 8 positions match TRBD1. J lost 7 bases, V lost 2 bases, and 4 bases had no gene match. From germline, CDR1 is SGHTA and CDR2 FQGTGA. CDR3 size: 14 residues. The CDR3 bases are TGTGCCAGCAGCTTAGGGACAGGTGAGCAGCCCCAGCATTTT. Residues: CASSLGTGEQPQHF.

The chain has TRBV28 and TRBJ2-7; 7 nucleotides align to TRBD2. After removal of 6 bases from V and 2 bases from J, the junction contained 7 bases not matched to a gene. CDR3 length: 14 amino acids. Looked up from germline, CDR1 is MDHEN and CDR2 is SYDVKM. For the CDR3, the DNA is TGTGCCAGCAGGCATAGCGGGTTCCCCTACGAGCAGTACTTC. This encodes CASRHSGFPYEQYF.

The chain links TRBV19 to TRBJ1-1; 9 bases fit TRBD1. J was trimmed by 4 bases and V by 9 bases; bases with no gene match: 12. The CDR3 has 15 residues. Germline loops: CDR1 LNHDA, CDR2 SQIVND (reference sequence). CDR3 sequence: CASKTGGAAPTEAFF. The CDR3 DNA follows: TGTGCCAGCAAAACAGGGGGCGCGGCCCCCACTGAAGCTTTCTTT.